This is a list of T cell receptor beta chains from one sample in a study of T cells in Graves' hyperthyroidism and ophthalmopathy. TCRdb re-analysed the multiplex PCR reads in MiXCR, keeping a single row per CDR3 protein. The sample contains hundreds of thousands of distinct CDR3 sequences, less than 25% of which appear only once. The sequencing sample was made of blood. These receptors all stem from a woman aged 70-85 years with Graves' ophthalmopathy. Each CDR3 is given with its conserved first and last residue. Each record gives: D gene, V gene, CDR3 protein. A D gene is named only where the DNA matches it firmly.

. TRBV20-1 CSARKVWYGYTF
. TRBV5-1 CASSFGMEQYF
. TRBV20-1 CSASAVVAQNTGELFF
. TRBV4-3 CASWRAAQLTEAFF
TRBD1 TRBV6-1 CASRDRGVYNEQFF
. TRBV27 CASRLTGHSGNTIYF
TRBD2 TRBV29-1 CSVAVTSGQETQYF
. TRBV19 CASSSTGLVTEAFF
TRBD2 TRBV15 CATSFGTSGEQYF
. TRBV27 CASRGPGSYQPQHF
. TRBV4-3 CASSQGGGRLNNEQFF
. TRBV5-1 CASSPRAGEGYTF
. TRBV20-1 CSAPAAGYTEAFF
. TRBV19 CASSIGTITGELFF
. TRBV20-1 CSARVVGLSSEAFF
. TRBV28 CASRTKQGISGELFF
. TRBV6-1 CASSNPSSTWELFF
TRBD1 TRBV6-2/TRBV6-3 CATRDRGLYNEQFF
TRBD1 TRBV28 CASSPRTGAAKNIQYF
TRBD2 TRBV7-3 CASSHSGRRYNEQYF
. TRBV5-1 CASSLGSNTDTQYF
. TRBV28 CASSLATGNTGELFF
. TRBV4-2 CASSQVGSRETQYF
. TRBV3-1 CASSPGTGQLPQHF
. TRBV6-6 CASSYWLGGVPVETQYF
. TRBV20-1 CSARLGLGSYNEQFF
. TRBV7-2 CASSILRRSRNNEQFF
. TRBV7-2 CASSSGLDVDEQYF
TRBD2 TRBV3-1 CASSPSTSGLGQYF
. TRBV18 CASSLGTDPGNTIYF
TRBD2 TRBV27 CASKSGGYSYEQYF
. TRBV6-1 CASSEALYTF
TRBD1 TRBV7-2 CASSPRDRAGYGYTF
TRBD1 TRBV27 CASSLGRTGGTSYNSPLHF
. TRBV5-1 CASSKRTGTTMNTEAFF
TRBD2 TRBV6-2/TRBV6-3 CASSRTSGRGGRGNEQFF
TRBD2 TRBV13 CASSLPGLVASDTQYF
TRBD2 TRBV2 CASSEASGSLMYEQYF
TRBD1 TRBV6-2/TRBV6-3 CASSYGTEVGGELFF
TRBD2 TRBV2 CASSERTSGSSSRYEQYF
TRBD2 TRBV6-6 CASSYFSGSAGDTQYF
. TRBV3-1 CASSPREASYGYTF
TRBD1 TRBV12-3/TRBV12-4 CASSFTWTGKDEQYF
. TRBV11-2 CASSFIIPGYTF
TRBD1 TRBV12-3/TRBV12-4 CASSSPGTGTNEQFF
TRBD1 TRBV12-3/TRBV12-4 CASKFQGAWRRAKNIQYF
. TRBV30 CAWSVRRGAFF
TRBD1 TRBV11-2 CASSLGGQGAEAFF
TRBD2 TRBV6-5 CASSYGLAGVADTQYF
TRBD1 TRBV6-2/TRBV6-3 CASRLRDRGYEQYF
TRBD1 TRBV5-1 CASSFGQGSYGYTF
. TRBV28 CASSQRSVAEAFF
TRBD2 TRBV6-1 CASSEMSGSGVDTQYF
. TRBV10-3 CAISESESLNTGELFF
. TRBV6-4 CASSDSADRHEQFF
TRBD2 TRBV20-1 CSARDGREGGYTDTQYF
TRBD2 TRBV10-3 CAIRRTSGRAIGELFF